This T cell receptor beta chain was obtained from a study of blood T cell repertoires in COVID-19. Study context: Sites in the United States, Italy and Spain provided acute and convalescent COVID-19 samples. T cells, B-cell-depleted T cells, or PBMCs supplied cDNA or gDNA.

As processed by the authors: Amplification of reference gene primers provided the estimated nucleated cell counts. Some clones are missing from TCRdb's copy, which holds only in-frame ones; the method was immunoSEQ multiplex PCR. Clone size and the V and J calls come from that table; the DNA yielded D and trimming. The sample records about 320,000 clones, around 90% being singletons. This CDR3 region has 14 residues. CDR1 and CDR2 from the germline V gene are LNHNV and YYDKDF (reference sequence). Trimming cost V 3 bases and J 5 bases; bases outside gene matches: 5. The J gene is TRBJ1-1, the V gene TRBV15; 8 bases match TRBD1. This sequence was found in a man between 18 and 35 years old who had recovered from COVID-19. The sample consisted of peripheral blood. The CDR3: CATSSGQGQTEAFF. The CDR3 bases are TGTGCCACCAGCAGCGGACAGGGACAGACTGAAGCTTTCTTT.